This TCR beta chain was captured in a study of CD8+CD57+ T cells in acquired aplastic anemia. Study background: Mean yield of DNA from sorted CD4+ and CD8+ cells was 3 to 3.5 ug. Whole-study findings and limits: Researchers report that twenty-nine CD8+ CDR3 sequences appeared in both patients and controls.

TCR beta VDJ combinations and CDR3 sequences were profiled from genomic DNA. From the reads, TCRdb called clonotypes with MiXCR, one entry per CDR3 protein. The profile shows 250,000 to 300,000 distinct CDR3 sequences, 45% to 70% of them singletons. Remarks on this clonotype: Its antigen remains unknown.

The V end was cut by 4 bases, the J end by 10 bases, with 17 bases between. CDR1 and CDR2 from the germline V gene are SGHTA and FQGNSA. The length of the CDR3 is 15 residues. Specimen: sorted CD4+, CD8+, or CD8+CD57+ T cells (not recorded which) from PBMCs. The sequence derives from a human donor with severe aplastic anemia or a healthy control (not recorded which). V usage is TRBV7-2 and J usage is TRBJ1-6; unclear D gene. This CDR3 is CASSYVVGLTSPLHF. The CDR3 DNA reads as TGTGCCAGCAGCTACGTAGTAGGGCTTACCTCACCCCTCCACTTT.